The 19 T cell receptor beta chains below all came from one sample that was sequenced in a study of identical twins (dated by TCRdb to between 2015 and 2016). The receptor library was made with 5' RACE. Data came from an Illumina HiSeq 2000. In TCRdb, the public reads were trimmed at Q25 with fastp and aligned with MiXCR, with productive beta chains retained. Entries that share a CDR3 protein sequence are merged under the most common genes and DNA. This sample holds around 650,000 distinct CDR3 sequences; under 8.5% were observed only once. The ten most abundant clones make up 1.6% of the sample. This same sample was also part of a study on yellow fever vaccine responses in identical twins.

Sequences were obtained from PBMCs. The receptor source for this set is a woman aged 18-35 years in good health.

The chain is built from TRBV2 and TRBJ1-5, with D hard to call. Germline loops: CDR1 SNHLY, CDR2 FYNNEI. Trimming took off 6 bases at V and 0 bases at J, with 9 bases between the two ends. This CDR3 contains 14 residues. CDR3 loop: CASRPNYSNQPQHF. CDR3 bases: TGTGCCAGCAGACCAAACTATAGCAATCAGCCCCAGCATTTT.

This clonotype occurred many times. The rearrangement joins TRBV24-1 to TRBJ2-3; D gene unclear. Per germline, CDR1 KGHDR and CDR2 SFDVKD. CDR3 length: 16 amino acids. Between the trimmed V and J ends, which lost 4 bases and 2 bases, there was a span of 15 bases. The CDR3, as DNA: TGTGCCACCAGTGACCCCGACTCAGGAGACACAGATACGCAGTATTTT. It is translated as CATSDPDSGDTDTQYF.

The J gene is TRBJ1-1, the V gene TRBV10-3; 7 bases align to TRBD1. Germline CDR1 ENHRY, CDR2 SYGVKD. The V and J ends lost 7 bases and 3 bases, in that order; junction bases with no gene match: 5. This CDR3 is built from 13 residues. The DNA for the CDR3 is TGTGCCATCACCTCAGACAGGGACACTGAAGCTTTCTTT. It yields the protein CAITSDRDTEAFF.

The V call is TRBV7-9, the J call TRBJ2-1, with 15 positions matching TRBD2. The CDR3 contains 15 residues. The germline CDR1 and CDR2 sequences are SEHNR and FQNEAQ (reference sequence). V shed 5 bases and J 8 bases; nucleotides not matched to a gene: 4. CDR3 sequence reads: CASSTRTSGRDEQFF. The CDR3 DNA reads TGTGCCAGCAGCACCCGGACTAGCGGGAGGGATGAGCAGTTCTTC. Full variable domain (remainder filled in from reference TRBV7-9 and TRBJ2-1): DTGVSQNPRHKITKRGQNVTFRCDPISEHNRLYWYRQTLGQGPEFLTYFQNEAQLEKSRLLSDRFSAERPKGSFSTLEIQRTEQGDSAMYLCASSTRTSGRDEQFFGPGTRLTVL.

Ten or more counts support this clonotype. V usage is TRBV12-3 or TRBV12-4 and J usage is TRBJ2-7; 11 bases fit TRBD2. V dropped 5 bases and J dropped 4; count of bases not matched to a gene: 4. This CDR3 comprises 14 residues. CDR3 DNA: TGTGCCAGCAGTACAACTAGCGGGAGTTACGAGCAGTACTTC. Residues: CASSTTSGSYEQYF.

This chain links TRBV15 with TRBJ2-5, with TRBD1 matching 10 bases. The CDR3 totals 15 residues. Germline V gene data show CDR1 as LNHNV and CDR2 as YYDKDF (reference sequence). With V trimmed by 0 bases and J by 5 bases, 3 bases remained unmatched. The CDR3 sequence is CATSRDDRGLETQYF. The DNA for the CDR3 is TGTGCCACCAGCAGAGATGACAGGGGGCTTGAGACCCAGTACTTC. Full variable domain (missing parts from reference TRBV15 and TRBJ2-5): DAMVIQNPRYQVTQFGKPVTLSCSQTLNHNVMYWYQQKSSQAPKLLFHYYDKDFNNEADTPDNFQSRRPNTSFCFLDIRSPGLGDTAMYLCATSRDDRGLETQYFGPGTRLLVL.

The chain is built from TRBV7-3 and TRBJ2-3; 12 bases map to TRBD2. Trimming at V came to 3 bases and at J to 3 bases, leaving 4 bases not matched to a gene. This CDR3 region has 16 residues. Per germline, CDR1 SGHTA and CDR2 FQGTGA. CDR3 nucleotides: TGTGCCAGCAGCTTCCTAGCGGGAGGGTTTACAGATACGCAGTATTTT. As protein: CASSFLAGGFTDTQYF.

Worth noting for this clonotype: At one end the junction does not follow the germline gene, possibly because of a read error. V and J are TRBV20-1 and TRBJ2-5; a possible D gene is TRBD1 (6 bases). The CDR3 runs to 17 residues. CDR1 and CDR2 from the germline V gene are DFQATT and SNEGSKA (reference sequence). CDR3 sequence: CCARGAFRTVAQETQYF. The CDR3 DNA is TGCTGTGCTAGAGGCGCCTTTCGGACAGTGGCCCAAGAGACCCAGTACTTC.

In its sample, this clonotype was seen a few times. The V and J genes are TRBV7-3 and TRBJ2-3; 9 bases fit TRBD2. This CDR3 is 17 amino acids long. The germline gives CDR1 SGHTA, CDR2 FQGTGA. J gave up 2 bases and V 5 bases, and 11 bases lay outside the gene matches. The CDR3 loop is CASSPPGTSRLTDTQYF. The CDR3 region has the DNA TGTGCCAGCAGCCCCCCCGGGACTAGCCGTCTCACAGATACGCAGTATTTT.

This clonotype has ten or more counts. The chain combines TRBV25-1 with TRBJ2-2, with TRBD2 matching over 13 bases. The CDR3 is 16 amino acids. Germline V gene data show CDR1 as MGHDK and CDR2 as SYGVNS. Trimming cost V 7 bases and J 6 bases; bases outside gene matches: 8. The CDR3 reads CASTSPGLAGSGELFF. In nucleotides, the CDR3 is TGTGCCAGCACCTCACCGGGACTAGCGGGATCCGGGGAGCTGTTTTTT. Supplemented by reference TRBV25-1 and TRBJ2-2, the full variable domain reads EADIYQTPRYLVIGTGKKITLECSQTMGHDKMYWYQQDPGMELHLIHYSYGVNSTEKGDLSSESTVSRIRTEHFPLTLESARPSHTSQYLCASTSPGLAGSGELFFGEGSRLTVL.

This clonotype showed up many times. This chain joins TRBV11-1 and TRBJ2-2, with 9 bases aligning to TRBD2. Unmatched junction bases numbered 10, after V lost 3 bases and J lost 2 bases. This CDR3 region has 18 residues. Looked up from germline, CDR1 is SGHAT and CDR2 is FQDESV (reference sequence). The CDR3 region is CASSFSQGLARNTGELFF. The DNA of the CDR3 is TGTGCCAGCAGCTTTTCCCAAGGACTAGCGCGTAACACCGGGGAGCTGTTTTTT.

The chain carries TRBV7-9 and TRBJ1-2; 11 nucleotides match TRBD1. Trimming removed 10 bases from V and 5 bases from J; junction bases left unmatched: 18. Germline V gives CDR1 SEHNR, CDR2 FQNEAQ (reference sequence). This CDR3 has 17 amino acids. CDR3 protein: CATSVRRTGGGGYGYTF. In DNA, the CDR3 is TGTGCCACGAGCGTCCGCCGGACAGGGGGCGGGGGGTATGGCTACACCTTC.

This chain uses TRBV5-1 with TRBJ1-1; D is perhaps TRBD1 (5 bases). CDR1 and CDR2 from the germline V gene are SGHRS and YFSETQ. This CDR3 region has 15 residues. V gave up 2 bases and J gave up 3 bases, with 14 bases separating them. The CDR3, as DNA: TGCGCCAGCAGCTTACGCAGGGTTGGGGACACTGAAGCTTTCTTT. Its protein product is CASSLRRVGDTEAFF.

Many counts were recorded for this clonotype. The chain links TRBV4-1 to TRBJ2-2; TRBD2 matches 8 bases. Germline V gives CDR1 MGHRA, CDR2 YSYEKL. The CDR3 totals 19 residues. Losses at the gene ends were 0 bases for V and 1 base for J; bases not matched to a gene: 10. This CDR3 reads CASSQDAGGEFLNTGELFF. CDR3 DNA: TGCGCCAGCAGCCAAGATGCCGGGGGGGAGTTTTTGAACACCGGGGAGCTGTTTTTT.

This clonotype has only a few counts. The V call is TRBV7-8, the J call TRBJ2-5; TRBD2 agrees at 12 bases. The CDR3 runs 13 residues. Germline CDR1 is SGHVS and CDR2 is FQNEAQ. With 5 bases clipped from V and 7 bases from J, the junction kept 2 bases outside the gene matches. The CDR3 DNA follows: TGTGCCAGCAGCGAGGGACTAGCGGGGACCCAGTACTTC. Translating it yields CASSEGLAGTQYF.

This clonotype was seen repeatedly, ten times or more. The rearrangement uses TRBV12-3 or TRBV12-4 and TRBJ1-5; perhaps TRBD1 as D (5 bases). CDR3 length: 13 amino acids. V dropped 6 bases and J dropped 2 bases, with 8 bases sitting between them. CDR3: CASRPQGNQPQHF. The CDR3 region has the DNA TGTGCCAGCAGACCACAGGGCAATCAGCCCCAGCATTTT.

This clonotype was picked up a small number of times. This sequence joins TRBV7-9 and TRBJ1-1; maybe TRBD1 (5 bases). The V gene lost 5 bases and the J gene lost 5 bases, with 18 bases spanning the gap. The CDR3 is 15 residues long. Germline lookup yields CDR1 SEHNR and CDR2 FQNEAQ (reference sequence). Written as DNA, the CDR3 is TGTGCCAGCAGCCCCTCTGCGGGGGTAGGGACTGAAGCTTTCTTT. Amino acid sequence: CASSPSAGVGTEAFF.

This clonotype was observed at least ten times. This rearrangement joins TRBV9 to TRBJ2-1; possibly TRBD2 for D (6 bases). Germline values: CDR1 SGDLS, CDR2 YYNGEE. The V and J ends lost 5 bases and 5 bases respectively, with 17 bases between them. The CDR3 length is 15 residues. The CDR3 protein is CASRADSGVNNEQFF. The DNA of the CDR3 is TGTGCCAGCAGGGCAGACTCGGGGGTTAACAATGAGCAGTTCTTC.

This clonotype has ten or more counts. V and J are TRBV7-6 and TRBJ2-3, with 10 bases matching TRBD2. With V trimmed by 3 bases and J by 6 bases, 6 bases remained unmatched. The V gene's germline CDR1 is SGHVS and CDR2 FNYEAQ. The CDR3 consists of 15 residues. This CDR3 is CASSFSSGRSDTQYF. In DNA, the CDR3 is TGTGCCAGCAGCTTCTCTAGCGGGAGAAGCGATACGCAGTATTTT.